This TCR beta chain derives from a study of identical twins. TCRdb processed the 5' RACE reads anew with MiXCR; each CDR3 protein has one entry. This sample carries about 550,000 distinct CDR3 sequences, 20% to 25% of them seen once, and the ten largest clones take around 0.5%. This CDR3 spans 15 amino acids. J gave up 7 bases and V 6 bases, and 8 bases lay outside the gene matches. The same specimen was also included in a second study, on yellow fever vaccine responses in identical twins.

This sequence originates from a woman under 30 in good health. The chain has TRBV12-3 or TRBV12-4 and TRBJ2-1, with 11 positions matching TRBD2. Sequenced material: CD4+ T cells sorted from blood. CDR3 sequence (DNA): TGTGCCAGCAGATGGGTAGCGGGAGGGGGTAATGAGCAGTTCTTC. Translation: CASRWVAGGGNEQFF.